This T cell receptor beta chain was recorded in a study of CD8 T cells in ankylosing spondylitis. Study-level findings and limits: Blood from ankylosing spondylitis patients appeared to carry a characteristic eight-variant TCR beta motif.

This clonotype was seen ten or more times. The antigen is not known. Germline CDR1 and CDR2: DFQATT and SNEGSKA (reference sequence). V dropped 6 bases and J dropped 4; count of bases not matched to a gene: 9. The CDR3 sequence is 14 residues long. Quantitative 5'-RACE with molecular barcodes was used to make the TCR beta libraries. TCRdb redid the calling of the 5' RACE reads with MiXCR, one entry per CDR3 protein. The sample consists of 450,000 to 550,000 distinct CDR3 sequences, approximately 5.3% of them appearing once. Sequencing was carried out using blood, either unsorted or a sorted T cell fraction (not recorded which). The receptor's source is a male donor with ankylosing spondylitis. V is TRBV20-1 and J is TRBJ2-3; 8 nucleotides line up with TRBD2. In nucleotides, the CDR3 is TGCAGTGCACGGACTAGCCGCCCCCCAGATACGCAGTATTTT. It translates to CSARTSRPPDTQYF.